This is a list of T cell receptor beta chains from one sample in a study of blood T cells in healthy people across ages. Using its own MiXCR run on the 5' RACE reads, TCRdb lists one record per CDR3 protein. Among 650,000 to 900,000 distinct CDR3 sequences listed, under 80% were seen once. Sequenced input: blood. These receptors all stem from a man in his thirties or forties in good health. CDR3s include the opening cysteine and the closing phenylalanine or tryptophan. A D gene is named only where the DNA matches it firmly. Expanded clones get a size class; other rows say once, few or many, or leave the size out.

>TRBJ2-5|few|.|TRBV20-1
TGCAGTGCTAGGTGGGACATCGGTAAAGAGCAGTACTTC
CSARWDIGKEQYF
>TRBJ2-3|.|TRBD1|TRBV11-2
TGTGCCAGCAGCTTCCGGGACAGGGATCCAGATACGCAGTATTTT
CASSFRDRDPDTQYF
>TRBJ2-7|.|.|TRBV25-1
TGTGCCAGCAGTGAAGGGTGGGGGTACGGGCAGTACTTC
CASSEGWGYGQYF
>TRBJ1-2|few|TRBD1|TRBV20-1
TGCAGTGCCCGGGACAGTTCATCGGGCGGTGGCTACACCTTC
CSARDSSSGGGYTF
>TRBJ2-3|few|.|TRBV7-2
TGTGCCAGCAGTTACTTGCTCGATACGCAGTATTTT
CASSYLLDTQYF
>TRBJ1-5|few|.|TRBV6-2/TRBV6-3
TGTGCCAGCAGTTACTTAACCAATCAGCCCCAGCATTTT
CASSYLTNQPQHF
>TRBJ2-3|.|.|TRBV10-3
TGTGCCATCAGCAGCGAGAGCACAGATACGCAGTATTTT
CAISSESTDTQYF
>TRBJ2-3|.|.|TRBV4-3
TGCGCCAGCAGCCAAGAGGCCTCGCGCACAGATACGCAGTATTTT
CASSQEASRTDTQYF
>TRBJ2-7|.|TRBD2|TRBV7-9
TGTGCCAGCAGCCGGGTAGAGTGGGGGGGACACGAGCAGTACTTC
CASSRVEWGGHEQYF
>TRBJ2-7|.|.|TRBV4-1
TGCGCCAGCAGCCCCTACGGGCAGGGCGGATACGAGCAGTACTTC
CASSPYGQGGYEQYF
>TRBJ2-7|.|.|TRBV7-9
TGTGCCAGCAGCTTCGCCCTTGGGGGCGGGAGCTCCTACGAGCAGTACTTC
CASSFALGGGSSYEQYF
>TRBJ2-1|.|TRBD2|TRBV7-2
TGTGCCAGCAGCTCACGACTAGCGGGGGGCCTTTACAATGAGCAGTTCTTC
CASSSRLAGGLYNEQFF
>TRBJ1-5|few|TRBD1|TRBV15
TGTGCCACCACCAGCCGGACAGGGAGTGCTCAGCCCCAGCATTTT
CATTSRTGSAQPQHF
>TRBJ2-5|few|TRBD2|TRBV20-1
TGCAGTGCTAGGCCTACTAGCGGGGGGATAGGAGAGACCCAGTACTTC
CSARPTSGGIGETQYF
>TRBJ2-4|few|.|TRBV7-2
TGTGCCAGCAGCTTCGATAACATTCAGTACTTC
CASSFDNIQYF
>TRBJ2-3|once|TRBD2|TRBV5-1
TGCGCCAGCAGCTTGGCCATAACTAGCGGGATCACAGATACGCAGTATTTT
CASSLAITSGITDTQYF
>TRBJ2-3|.|.|TRBV25-1
TGTGCCACCTTATCCACAGATACGCAGTATTTT
CATLSTDTQYF
>TRBJ2-7|once|.|TRBV14
TGTGCCAGCAGCCGGGTGGACTTCTACGAGCAGTACTTC
CASSRVDFYEQYF
>TRBJ1-5|.|.|TRBV6-2/TRBV6-3
TGTGCCAGCAGTTACCCCGGGACAATGCTCAATCAGCCCCAGCATTTT
CASSYPGTMLNQPQHF
>TRBJ2-5|once|.|TRBV5-8
TGTGCCAGCAGCAACGGTACCCAGTACTTC
CASSNGTQYF
>TRBJ2-7|.|.|TRBV10-3
TGTGCCATCCGAAACGGAGGCGCAACCTACGAGCAGTACTTC
CAIRNGGATYEQYF
>TRBJ1-5|few|.|TRBV7-9
TGTGCCAGCAGCTCACAGGGTTTTAGCAATCAGCCCCAGCATTTT
CASSSQGFSNQPQHF
>TRBJ2-2|.|.|TRBV15
TGTGCCACCAGCTTTCGATCGGAGCTGTTTTTT
CATSFRSELFF
>TRBJ2-1|many|.|TRBV29-1
TGCAGCGTTGCCCCTAGCTCCTACAATGAGCAGTTCTTC
CSVAPSSYNEQFF
>TRBJ2-1|.|.|TRBV12-3/TRBV12-4
TGTGCCAGCACCATTAGGGGGGGGATGAATGAGCAGTTCTTC
CASTIRGGMNEQFF
>TRBJ1-2|few|TRBD1|TRBV4-3
TGCGCCAGCAGCCAAGACCCTCTTAACCCGACAGGGGGAGGGAGCTACACCTTC
CASSQDPLNPTGGGSYTF
>TRBJ1-2|.|TRBD1|TRBV10-3
TGTGCCACCCGCGGGACAGAGGGCTATGGCTACACCTTC
CATRGTEGYGYTF
>TRBJ2-5|.|.|TRBV7-6
TGTGCCAGCAGCCGATATGCAGGGGAGGAGACCCAGTACTTC
CASSRYAGEETQYF
>TRBJ2-7|.|TRBD2|TRBV20-1
TGCAGTGCTAGAGATTGGAGCGGGGCTAGCGAGCAGTACTTC
CSARDWSGASEQYF
>TRBJ2-3|.|.|TRBV7-3
TGTGCCAGCAGCTTAACGGGATATGGCGGGGGCGGAGGAGATACGCAGTATTTT
CASSLTGYGGGGGDTQYF
>TRBJ1-2|.|.|TRBV14
TGTGCCAGCAGCCGGGTGGAGGGCAAGAACTATGGCTACACCTTC
CASSRVEGKNYGYTF
>TRBJ2-3|.|.|TRBV7-2
TGTGCCAGCAGCCCGCTCGGGGGAGGTGGCACAGATACGCAGTATTTT
CASSPLGGGGTDTQYF
>TRBJ1-2|.|.|TRBV5-1
TGCGCCAGCAGGCGTCAGGTAGCTAACTATGGCTACACCTTC
CASRRQVANYGYTF
>TRBJ1-2|.|TRBD1|TRBV2
TGTGCCAGCAGTGAACTAGGCAGGGGGCAAGCTGGCTACACCTTC
CASSELGRGQAGYTF
>TRBJ2-5|.|.|TRBV18
TGTGCCAGCTCACCAACGGAGATCCCCCCCAGGGGTAGATATGAAGAGATCCAGTACTTC
CASSPTEIPPRGRYEEIQYF
>TRBJ2-7|.|.|TRBV12-3/TRBV12-4
TGTGCCAGCAGTCTGAGGGGTTACTACGAGCAGTACTTC
CASSLRGYYEQYF
>TRBJ1-5|.|.|TRBV20-1
TGCAGTGCTTGGATGGGGGGTACGGGCAATCAGCCCCAGCATTTT
CSAWMGGTGNQPQHF
>TRBJ2-1|once|.|TRBV27
TGTGCCAGCATTACTCCGTCGACCTACAATGAGCAGTTCTTC
CASITPSTYNEQFF
>TRBJ1-6|.|TRBD1|TRBV5-1
TGCGCCAGCAGCCCCGGACAGGGGGACTATTCACCCCTCCACTTT
CASSPGQGDYSPLHF
>TRBJ2-3|.|TRBD2|TRBV12-3/TRBV12-4
TGTGCCAGCAGTTTATTCCCTCTAGCGGGGGGCCTAGATACGCAGTATTTT
CASSLFPLAGGLDTQYF
>TRBJ2-1|.|.|TRBV4-3
TGCGCCAGCAGCCAAGTCCGGAGAAATGAGCAGTTCTTC
CASSQVRRNEQFF
>TRBJ2-4|.|TRBD1|TRBV4-2
TGTGCCAGCTCCGAATCAGGGGGCGGGGCTGCTATAGAGCAGTACTTC
CASSESGGGAAIEQYF
>TRBJ2-3|.|TRBD2|TRBV5-1
TGCGCCAGCAGCTTTACTAGCGGGGGGGTCACAGATACGCAGTATTTT
CASSFTSGGVTDTQYF
>TRBJ1-2|.|TRBD1|TRBV20-1
TGCAGTGCTAGAGACCGACAGGGGGCTCGAGGCTACACCTTC
CSARDRQGARGYTF
>TRBJ1-6|once|.|TRBV2
TGTGCCAGCAGTGCTCTATCACCCCTCCACTTT
CASSALSPLHF
>TRBJ2-7|.|.|TRBV9
TGTGCCAGCAGCCCCGGACTTGGGGATTACGAGCAGTACTTC
CASSPGLGDYEQYF
>TRBJ2-7|.|TRBD1|TRBV7-3
TGTGCCAGCAGCCAAGGACAGGGGTTTTTCTACGAGCAGTACTTC
CASSQGQGFFYEQYF
>TRBJ2-5|.|.|TRBV7-9
TGTGCCAGCAGCGCACAGATTTATGAAGAGACCCAGTACTTC
CASSAQIYEETQYF
>TRBJ2-1|.|TRBD2|TRBV6-6
TGTGCCAGCAGCACCACTAGCGGGGGCCACGTTGGGCAGTTCTTC
CASSTTSGGHVGQFF
>TRBJ2-2|.|TRBD1|TRBV5-1
TGCGCCAGCAGCCCCGCTGCGACAGGGTCGAACACCGGGGAGCTGTTTTTT
CASSPAATGSNTGELFF
>TRBJ2-5|.|TRBD2|TRBV2
TGTGCCAGCAGTGGCGGGAGTACCTTGGTCGGGCAGTACTTC
CASSGGSTLVGQYF
>TRBJ1-2|.|.|TRBV6-6
TGTGCCAGCACCGGGGCGGGCTATGGCTACACCTTC
CASTGAGYGYTF
>TRBJ2-2|.|.|TRBV5-1
TGCGCCAGCAGCTTGTCTAGCGGGGAGCTGTTTTTT
CASSLSSGELFF
>TRBJ1-4|.|.|TRBV18
TGTGCCAGCTCCCCGGAGTTGGACCTACGGGAAAAACTGTTTTTT
CASSPELDLREKLFF
>TRBJ2-5|.|.|TRBV6-6
TGTGCCAGCAGGTACTCTACAGCACAAGAGACCCAGTACTTC
CASRYSTAQETQYF
>TRBJ2-7|.|TRBD1|TRBV20-1
TGCAGTGCTAGAGATATGGGACAGGGGTACTACGAGCAGTACTTC
CSARDMGQGYYEQYF
>TRBJ2-1|.|TRBD1|TRBV28
TGTGCCAGCAGTACCAATGACAGGGGGAGGCGGTTCTTC
CASSTNDRGRRFF
>TRBJ2-3|.|.|TRBV30
TGTGCCTGGAATGGCGGGGTGGGAGATACGCAGTATTTT
CAWNGGVGDTQYF
>TRBJ1-5|many|TRBD1|TRBV7-2
TGTGCCAGCAGCGCTAAACAGGGGGGCAATCAGCCCCAGCATTTT
CASSAKQGGNQPQHF
>TRBJ2-7|few|TRBD1|TRBV9
TGTGCCAGCAGCGTGGTGACCGCAGGGGGTATCAACGAGCAGTACTTC
CASSVVTAGGINEQYF